This TCR beta chain was obtained from a study of cytomegalovirus exposure and HLA in healthy donors. Study observations and caveats: Associated with cytomegalovirus, according to the listing, were around 160 TCR beta chains.

The junction had 7 bases not matched to a gene; V was cut back by 6 bases and J by 3 bases. The CDR3 length is 15 residues. CDR1 is MNHNY, CDR2 SVGAGI, per germline (reference sequence). Only in-frame clones appear in the TCRdb table, and some are missing; sequencing was by immunoSEQ multiplex PCR. Among roughly 300,000 clones listed, 70% to 90% were seen once. The donors were members of the validation cohort comprising over a hundred subjects, separate from the roughly 680-subject first cohort. With respect to this clone: Antigen: not known.

Sequenced input: PBMCs. V and J are TRBV6-6 and TRBJ2-3; 9 bases line up with TRBD2. The sequence derives from a woman aged 18-35 years in good health and CMV-seronegative. The CDR3 nucleotides are TGTGCCAGCAGAAATAGCGGGAGTGGGACAGATACGCAGTATTTT. It specifies CASRNSGSGTDTQYF.